Shown below are 20 T cell receptor beta chains from a single sample sequenced in a study of identical twins. TCRdb recomputed calls from the 5' RACE reads with MiXCR, one row per CDR3 protein. The sample has about 190,000 distinct CDR3 sequences; more than 15% are singletons. These same data were also listed under a study on T cells expressing NK-cell markers.

Sequencing input: CD8+ T cells sorted from blood. The receptors were sampled from a woman aged 18-35 years in good health.

The chain links TRBV7-9 to TRBJ1-2, with no clear D. Trimming shortened V by 6 bases and J by 0 bases, and 11 bases separated the two germline ends. CDR1 SEHNR and CDR2 FQNEAQ come from the germline V gene (reference sequence). The CDR3 runs to 14 residues. CDR3 sequence (DNA): TGTGCCAGCAGTCTCCCGGCACCTAACTATGGCTACACCTTC. Its translation: CASSLPAPNYGYTF.

The CDR3 here is CASTDWTGMGDTQYF. The DNA for the CDR3 is TGTGCCAGCACTGACTGGACGGGGATGGGAGATACGCAGTATTTT. The V gene is TRBV25-1, the J gene TRBJ2-3; D may be TRBD2 (5 bases). Trimming left V 7 bases short and J 5 bases short, with 19 bases between. CDR3 size: 15 residues. From germline, CDR1 is MGHDK and CDR2 SYGVNS.

The table lists this clonotype with a few counts. The chain uses TRBV15 and TRBJ2-2; D might be TRBD1 (5 bases). This CDR3 comprises 14 residues. Between the trimmed V and J ends, which lost 8 bases and 3 bases, there was a span of 13 bases. In germline, CDR1 is LNHNV, CDR2 YYDKDF (reference sequence). The CDR3 DNA sequence: TGTGCCACCGAAAGGGAACAGGACACCGGGGAGCTGTTTTTT. It is translated as CATEREQDTGELFF.

The sample holds many counts of this clonotype. This rearrangement joins TRBV4-3 to TRBJ2-2; D uncertain. Trimming removed 1 base from V and 2 bases from J, with 5 bases in between. Germline V gene data show CDR1 as LGHNA and CDR2 as YSLEER. This CDR3 is 14 amino acids long. The DNA of the CDR3 is TGCGCCAGCAGCCAAGGTTATAACACCGGGGAGCTGTTTTTT. Its translation: CASSQGYNTGELFF.

In this sample, this clonotype turned up many times. V usage is TRBV11-3 and J usage is TRBJ2-5; 9 positions match TRBD2. This CDR3 is 15 amino acids long. The V segment lost 3 bases and the J segment 4 bases; nucleotides outside the gene matches: 6. The germline CDR1 and CDR2 sequences are SGHNT and YENEEA. CDR3 loop: CASSLGGGAVETQYF. The CDR3 DNA follows: TGTGCCAGCAGCTTGGGCGGGGGGGCCGTAGAGACCCAGTACTTC.

This clonotype was seen a handful of times. The rearrangement joins TRBV4-1 to TRBJ2-5; 13 bases agree with TRBD2. The V and J ends lost 4 bases and 4 bases, in that order; junction bases with no gene match: 3. Germline CDR1 is MGHRA and CDR2 is YSYEKL. This CDR3 region has 15 residues. CDR3 sequence (DNA): TGCGCCAGCAGCCCAGGACTAGCGGGAGCAGAGACCCAGTACTTC. It yields the protein CASSPGLAGAETQYF.

The chain carries TRBV19 and TRBJ2-1; D ambiguous. The CDR3 has 13 residues. Per germline, CDR1 LNHDA and CDR2 SQIVND (reference sequence). DNA for the CDR3: TGTGTCCCAGACCTCACTCTATACAATGAGCAGTTCTTC. It encodes CVPDLTLYNEQFF.

The chain employs TRBV5-1 and TRBJ2-7; D gene uncertain. Germline CDR1 and CDR2: SGHRS and YFSETQ. Deletions cut 4 bases from V and 0 bases from J, with 11 bases between. The CDR3 covers 14 residues. For the CDR3, the DNA is TGCGCCAGCAGCGCGCTCTTCCCCTCCTACGAGCAGTACTTC. Translation: CASSALFPSYEQYF.

The sample holds a few counts of this clonotype. The chain joins TRBV20-1 to TRBJ2-3; 10 nucleotides line up with TRBD2. J gave up 4 bases and V 0 bases, and 4 bases lay outside the gene matches. Germline V lookup: CDR1 DFQATT, CDR2 SNEGSKA (reference sequence). The CDR3 is 15 amino acids. The CDR3 reads CSARDGSGGADTQYF. DNA for the CDR3: TGCAGTGCTAGAGATGGAAGCGGGGGGGCAGATACGCAGTATTTT.

Regarding this clonotype: A much larger clone lies one base from this, so it may be a read error. The rearrangement links TRBV5-1 to TRBJ1-1, with unresolved D. This CDR3 is built from 13 residues. The germline V gene encodes CDR1 SGHRS and CDR2 YFSETQ. V lost 2 bases and J 1 base, leaving 6 bases between the germline ends. The CDR3 nucleotides are TGCGCCAGCAGCTTTTCGGAGAACACTGAAGCTTTCTTT. Residues: CASSFSENTEAFF.

CDR3 region: CASSSRRGADEQFF. The CDR3 region has the DNA TGTGCCAGCAGTTCCAGGAGGGGGGCGGATGAGCAGTTCTTC. The V and J genes are TRBV27 and TRBJ2-1; D tentatively fits TRBD1 or TRBD2 (6 bases each). This CDR3 region has 14 residues. V was shortened by 4 bases and J by 8 bases, with 15 bases between the two germline ends. Germline V CDR1 and CDR2: MNHEY, SMNVEV (reference sequence).

This chain joins TRBV29-1 and TRBJ2-3; D is perhaps TRBD1 (7 bases). V was pared by 8 bases and J by 2 bases, with 17 bases between. The CDR3 is 14 amino acids. In germline, CDR1 is SQVTM, CDR2 ANQGSEA. The chain's CDR3 is CSLEGTDNTDTQYF. The CDR3, as DNA: TGCAGCCTGGAGGGGACAGACAACACAGATACGCAGTATTTT.

V is TRBV7-8 and J is TRBJ1-5; D remains unclear. This CDR3 is 11 amino acids long. The germline V gene has CDR1 SGHVS and CDR2 FQNEAQ. The V end lost 2 bases, the J end lost 10 bases, and 6 bases lay between the germline ends. The CDR3: CASSLWGPQHF. In nucleotides, the CDR3 is TGTGCCAGCAGCTTATGGGGACCCCAGCATTTT.

Written as DNA, the CDR3 is TGTGCCAGCAGTCAAGGGTCTCGGACGAACACCGGGGAGCTGTTTTTT. It specifies CASSQGSRTNTGELFF. This chain connects TRBV12-3 or TRBV12-4 to TRBJ2-2; no definite D call. This CDR3 spans 16 amino acids. Trimming removed 5 bases from V and 0 bases from J, with 13 bases in between.

J is TRBJ2-1 and V is TRBV6-2 or TRBV6-3; TRBD2 matches at 11 bases. J gave up 8 bases and V 0 bases, and 3 bases lay outside the gene matches. Germline assignment: CDR1 MNHEY and CDR2 SVGEGT. The CDR3 is 15 residues long. CDR3 residues: CASSYSTSGSDEQFF. CDR3 sequence (DNA): TGTGCCAGCAGTTACTCTACTAGCGGGAGCGATGAGCAGTTCTTC.

J is TRBJ2-1 and V is TRBV9; D is possibly TRBD2 (5 bases). Germline V gene lookup returns CDR1 SGDLS and CDR2 YYNGEE. Trimming stripped 4 bases from V and 8 bases from J, with 19 bases between. CDR3 length: 15 amino acids. The CDR3 nucleotides read TGTGCCAGCAGCCCGGGCACAGCCTGGGGAGATGAGCAGTTCTTC. Translating gives CASSPGTAWGDEQFF.

The rearrangement joins TRBV6-5 to TRBJ1-6; tentative D call: TRBD1 (5 bases). Trimming stripped 0 bases from V and 7 bases from J, with 10 bases between. Germline values: CDR1 MNHEY, CDR2 SVGAGI. The CDR3 consists of 15 residues. The CDR3 reads CASSYSHSGNSPLHF. The CDR3 bases are TGTGCCAGCAGTTACTCCCACTCAGGGAATTCACCCCTCCACTTT.

This clonotype was detected only a few times. The CDR3: CASSPSGDRTTDTQYF. The CDR3 DNA reads TGTGCCAGCAGCCCTTCCGGGGACAGAACCACAGATACGCAGTATTTT. V gene TRBV3-1 combines with J gene TRBJ2-3; 7 bases align to TRBD1. The CDR3 has 16 residues. V shed 4 bases and J 2 bases; nucleotides not matched to a gene: 9. Looked up from germline, CDR1 is LGHDT and CDR2 is YNNKEL (reference sequence).

The CDR3 sequence is CASSRTVTEAFF. CDR3 DNA sequence: TGTGCCAGCAGCCGTACAGTCACTGAAGCTTTCTTT. The V call is TRBV5-6, the J call TRBJ1-1; D remains ambiguous. Germline V gives CDR1 SGHDT, CDR2 YYEEEE. Trimming removed 4 bases at V and 4 bases at J, with 8 bases between. The CDR3 extends over 12 amino acids.

V is TRBV5-1 and J is TRBJ2-7; 7 positions match TRBD1. V trimming: 4 bases; J trimming: 2 bases; junction bases outside the gene matches: 9. The CDR3 length is 15 residues. Germline V gene sequence: CDR1 SGHRS, CDR2 YFSETQ. The CDR3: CASSLGHTGAYEQYF. DNA for the CDR3: TGCGCCAGCAGCCTAGGACATACAGGGGCCTACGAGCAGTACTTC. Based on the CDR3 plus reference TRBV5-1 and TRBJ2-7, the full variable domain is KAGVTQTPRYLIKTRGQQVTLSCSPISGHRSVSWYQQTPGQGLQFLFEYFSETQRNKGNFPGRFSGRQFSNSRSEMNVSTLELGDSALYLCASSLGHTGAYEQYFGPGTRLTVT.